The clone carrying this TCR beta chain was seen at least ten times. The data derive from a study of blood T cells in healthy people across ages. Looking at the study overall: Every two T cells gave about one barcoded beta molecule via template switching.

A J-beta primer mix and a sample-barcoded 5' primer were used in a second PCR of roughly 7 to 12 cycles. One entry per CDR3 protein results from TCRdb running MiXCR on the 5' RACE reads. The profile shows 920,000 or so distinct CDR3 sequences, more than 35% of them singletons. They isolated at least 7 million PBMCs from each sample. This CDR3 spans 14 amino acids. The V gene lost 2 bases and the J gene lost 4 bases, with 12 bases spanning the gap. Germline V gene data show CDR1 as SGHTA and CDR2 as FQGTGA. The rearrangement joins TRBV7-3 to TRBJ2-7, with no clear D. This TCR was sampled from an older woman in good health. The material sequenced was blood. Written as DNA, the CDR3 is TGTGCCAGCAGCTTATTAAAACTTACATACGAGCAGTACTTC. Its translation: CASSLLKLTYEQYF. Complete variable domain (other parts from reference TRBV7-3 and TRBJ2-7): GAGVSQTPSNKVTEKGKYVELRCDPISGHTALYWYRQSLGQGPEFLIYFQGTGAADDSGLPNDRFFAVRPEGSVSTLKIQRTERGDSAVYLCASSLLKLTYEQYFGPGTRLTVT.